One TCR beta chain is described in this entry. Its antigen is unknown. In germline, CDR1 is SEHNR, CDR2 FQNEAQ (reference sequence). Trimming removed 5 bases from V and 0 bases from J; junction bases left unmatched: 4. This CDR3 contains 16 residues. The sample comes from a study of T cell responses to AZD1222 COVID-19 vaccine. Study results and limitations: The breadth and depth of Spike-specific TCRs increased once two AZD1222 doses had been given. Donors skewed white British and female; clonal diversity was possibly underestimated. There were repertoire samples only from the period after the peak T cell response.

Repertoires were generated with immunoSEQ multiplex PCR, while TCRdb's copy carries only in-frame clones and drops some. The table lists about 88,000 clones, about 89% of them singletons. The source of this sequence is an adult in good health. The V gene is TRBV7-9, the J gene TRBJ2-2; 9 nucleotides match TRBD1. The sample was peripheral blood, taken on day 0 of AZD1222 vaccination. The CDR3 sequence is CASSDRDRANTGELFF. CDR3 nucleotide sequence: TGTGCCAGCAGCGACCGGGACAGGGCGAACACCGGGGAGCTGTTTTTT.